This entry describes one T cell receptor (beta chain). Its antigen is as yet unknown. The entry originates in a study of T cell repertoires in cytomegalovirus infection. In the study overall: Alongside well-studied HLA-B-restricted CMV epitopes, recently identified HLA-C-restricted CMV epitopes were also used. Public TCR beta signature analysis indicated the presence of both CMV infection and matching HLA type.

The V gene end was trimmed by 7 bases and the J gene end by 2 bases; junction bases not matched to a gene: 20. This CDR3 region has 19 residues. Per the germline V gene, CDR1 is MNHNY and CDR2 is SVGAGI (reference sequence). TCRdb redid the calling of the reads with MiXCR, one entry per CDR3 protein. The sample holds tens of thousands of distinct CDR3 sequences, about 29% seen once. The V call is TRBV6-6, the J call TRBJ1-5; 7 nucleotides align to TRBD1. The sequencing here drew on CD8+ T cells from cultured PBMCs, taken from culture after CMV antigen stimulation. This TCR was sampled from a human donor in good health (CMV status not recorded). Some clones in this sample may be carry-over from other donors' samples. In nucleotides, the CDR3 is TGTGCCAGCACCGCACCGACAGGGAATGTAAGAATTGGCAATCAGCCCCAGCATTTT. Translating it yields CASTAPTGNVRIGNQPQHF.